This T cell receptor beta chain was retrieved from a study of cytomegalovirus exposure and HLA in healthy donors. Both 60 Vbeta primers and 13 Jbeta primers went into the PCR. TCRdb keeps only in-frame clones here, not all; method: immunoSEQ multiplex PCR. The sample records roughly 230,000 clones, around 90% being singletons. A note on this clone: Its antigen remains unidentified.

This CDR3 region has 16 residues. Germline lookup yields CDR1 SGHDT and CDR2 YYEEEE. V lost 4 bases, J lost 2 bases, and 6 bases stayed unmatched. Study findings and constraints: Specific recognition of CMV antigens was confirmed in vitro for three chains (all CMV-associated). Rarity held for most TCR sequences, but there were some public TCRs that occurred in many donors.

V is TRBV5-6 and J is TRBJ2-3; 11 bases match TRBD2. The specimen was PBMCs. The sequence came from a girl aged 2-9 years in good health and CMV-seronegative. Here the CDR3 DNA reads TGTGCCAGCAGCGCTGTACTAGCGGGGGTCACAGATACGCAGTATTTT. This gives the protein CASSAVLAGVTDTQYF.